The source of this T cell receptor (beta chain) is a study of neurological immune-mediated disorders. This clonotype was seen repeatedly, ten times or more. One entry per CDR3 protein, called by TCRdb with MiXCR from the 5' RACE reads. The sample holds 70,000 to 95,000 distinct CDR3 sequences, 13% seen once. Time point here: longitudinal time-point 2. The clonotype was recovered from a female donor with HTLV-1-associated myelopathy (HAM/TSP). What was sequenced was PBMCs.

CDR3 nucleotide sequence: TGTGCCATCAGTGAGTACTCCTGGGCTCAGCCCCAGCATTTT. It encodes CAISEYSWAQPQHF. V and J are TRBV10-3 and TRBJ1-5; D gene ambiguous. V lost 1 base, J lost 6 bases, and 10 bases lay in between. The CDR3 is 14 residues long. Germline lookup yields CDR1 ENHRY and CDR2 SYGVKD.